This entry is about one T cell receptor (beta chain). Its target is unknown. The germline gene is not matched at one end of the junction; a read error may be the cause. Primers: 60 Vbeta forward and 13 Jbeta reverse. TCRdb's copy holds only in-frame clones and misses some; the assay was immunoSEQ multiplex PCR. Of 55,000 to 65,000 clones listed, more than 70% were seen once; the top ten hold about 1.6%. The data originate from a study of cytomegalovirus exposure and HLA in healthy donors. General observations from the study: Analysis was performed later, and it showed HLA-associated TCR beta chains to be more clonally expanded than equally common others. In a later analysis, common viral pathogens appeared linked to several of the most significant clusters. Productive rates of about 90% or about 30% were seen for most TCR beta V segments in an earlier analysis.

The CDR3 runs 13 residues. Germline V gene sequence: CDR1 MNHEY, CDR2 SVGAGI. The chain couples TRBV6-5 to TRBJ2-3, with D maybe TRBD2 (5 bases). This sequence originates from a man aged 30 to 39 in good health and CMV-seropositive. Specimen: PBMCs. The DNA of the CDR3 is TGTGCCGGCAGCGAGCGGCGCACAGATACGCAGTATTTT. Its translation is CAGSERRTDTQYF.